The T cell receptor beta chain described here comes from a study of Graves' ophthalmopathy and Graves' hyperthyroidism. The CDR3 runs 15 residues. Germline V lookup: CDR1 MGHDK, CDR2 SYGVNS. Trimming removed 3 bases from V and 0 bases from J, with 9 bases in between. Many counts were recorded for this clonotype. Amplified TCR beta CDR3 regions were obtained using RNA transcripts as template. The library came from an HTBI-primed first-round RT-PCR and a second-round multiplex PCR. TCRdb fed the multiplex PCR reads into MiXCR, producing one record per CDR3 protein. The repertoire includes over a million distinct CDR3 sequences, roughly two fifths of them detected once, and roughly 10% sits in the top ten.

Source material: peripheral blood or thyroid tissue (not recorded which). The TCR was taken from an adult man with Graves' hyperthyroidism. V gene TRBV25-1 combines with J gene TRBJ1-3; no reliable D call. The CDR3 spells CASSDVTYSGNTIYF. The DNA of the CDR3 is TGTGCCAGCAGTGATGTAACGTACTCTGGAAACACCATATATTTT.